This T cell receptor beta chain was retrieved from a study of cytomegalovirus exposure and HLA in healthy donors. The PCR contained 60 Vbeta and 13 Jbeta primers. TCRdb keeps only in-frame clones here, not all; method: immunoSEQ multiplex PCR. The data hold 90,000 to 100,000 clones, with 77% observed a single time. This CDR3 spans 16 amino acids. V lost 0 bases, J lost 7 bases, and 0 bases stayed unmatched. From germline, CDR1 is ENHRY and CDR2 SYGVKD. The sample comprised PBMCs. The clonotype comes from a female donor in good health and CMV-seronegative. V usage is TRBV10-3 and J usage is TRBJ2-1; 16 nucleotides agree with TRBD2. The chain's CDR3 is CAISESGLAGGNEQFF. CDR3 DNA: TGTGCCATCAGTGAGTCGGGACTAGCGGGAGGGAATGAGCAGTTCTTC.